Listed below are T cell receptor beta chains from one sample, sequenced in a study of T cells expressing NK-cell markers. TCRdb derives one entry per CDR3 protein from the 5' RACE reads, leaving out DNA. The sample table includes 440,000 or so distinct CDR3 sequences. Sequencing was performed on blood T cells: a sorted CD56 or NKG2C T cell subset, CD4+ or CD8+ T cells, or bulk PBMC T cells (not recorded which). The receptors shown here come from a woman between 18 and 70 years old in good health. Both conserved end residues are part of each CDR3.

j_gene	v_gene	CDR3aa
TRBJ2-1	TRBV6-1	CASILSGGGNEQFF
TRBJ2-3	TRBV10-3	CAISDAGERTDTQYF
TRBJ1-2	TRBV9	CASSVEGRNGYTF
TRBJ2-2	TRBV12-3/TRBV12-4	CASSSQTRYTGELFF
TRBJ2-1	TRBV20-1	CSARDWSETEYNEQFF
TRBJ2-3	TRBV5-1	CASRRGLAGDTQYF
TRBJ2-1	TRBV10-3	CAISESTAGPDNEQFF
TRBJ2-3	TRBV3-1	CASSQDKTSGGSTDTQYF
TRBJ1-1	TRBV29-1	CSVCPGLNTEAFF
TRBJ2-7	TRBV6-2/TRBV6-3	CASSYVKTRPISYEQYF